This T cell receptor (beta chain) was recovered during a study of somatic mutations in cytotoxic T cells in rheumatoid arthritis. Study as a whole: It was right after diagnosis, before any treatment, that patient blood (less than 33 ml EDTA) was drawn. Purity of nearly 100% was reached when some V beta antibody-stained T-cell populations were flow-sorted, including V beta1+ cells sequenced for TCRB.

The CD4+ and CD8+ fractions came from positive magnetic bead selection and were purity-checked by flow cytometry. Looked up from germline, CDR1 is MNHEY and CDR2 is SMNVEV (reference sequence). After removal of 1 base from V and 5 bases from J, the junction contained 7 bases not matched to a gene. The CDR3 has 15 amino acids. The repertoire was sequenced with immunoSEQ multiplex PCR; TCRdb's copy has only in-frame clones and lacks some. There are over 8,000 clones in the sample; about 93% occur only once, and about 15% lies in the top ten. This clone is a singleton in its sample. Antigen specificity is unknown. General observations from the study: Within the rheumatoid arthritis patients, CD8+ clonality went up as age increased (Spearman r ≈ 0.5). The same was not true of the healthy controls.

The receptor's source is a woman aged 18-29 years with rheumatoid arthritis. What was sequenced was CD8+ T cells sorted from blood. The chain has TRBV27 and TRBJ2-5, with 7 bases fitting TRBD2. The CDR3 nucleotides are TGTGCCAGCAGTTTATTAAACGGGGGGTACGAGACCCAGTACTTC. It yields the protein CASSLLNGGYETQYF.